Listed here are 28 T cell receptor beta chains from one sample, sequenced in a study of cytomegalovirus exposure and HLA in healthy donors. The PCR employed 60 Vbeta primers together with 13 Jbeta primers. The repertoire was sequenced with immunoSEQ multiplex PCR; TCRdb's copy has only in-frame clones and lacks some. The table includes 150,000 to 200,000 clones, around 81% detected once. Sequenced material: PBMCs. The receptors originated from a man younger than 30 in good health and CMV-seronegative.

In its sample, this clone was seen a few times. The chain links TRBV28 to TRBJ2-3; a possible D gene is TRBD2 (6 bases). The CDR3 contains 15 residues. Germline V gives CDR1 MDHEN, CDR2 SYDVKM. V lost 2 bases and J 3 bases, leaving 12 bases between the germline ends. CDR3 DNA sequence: TGTGCCAGCAGTTTAGCCGGGAGACTTACAGATACGCAGTATTTT. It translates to CASSLAGRLTDTQYF.

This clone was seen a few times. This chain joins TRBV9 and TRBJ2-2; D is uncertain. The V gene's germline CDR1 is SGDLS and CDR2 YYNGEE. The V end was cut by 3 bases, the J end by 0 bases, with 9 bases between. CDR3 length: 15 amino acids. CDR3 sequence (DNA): TGTGCCAGCAGCGGTAGCCTATCGAACACCGGGGAGCTGTTTTTT. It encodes CASSGSLSNTGELFF.

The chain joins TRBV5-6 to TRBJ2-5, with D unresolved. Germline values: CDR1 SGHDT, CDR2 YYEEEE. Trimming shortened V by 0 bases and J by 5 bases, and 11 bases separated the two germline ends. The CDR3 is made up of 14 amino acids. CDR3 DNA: TGTGCCAGCAGCTTGGTGGCGGAGAGGGAGACCCAGTACTTC. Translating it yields CASSLVAERETQYF.

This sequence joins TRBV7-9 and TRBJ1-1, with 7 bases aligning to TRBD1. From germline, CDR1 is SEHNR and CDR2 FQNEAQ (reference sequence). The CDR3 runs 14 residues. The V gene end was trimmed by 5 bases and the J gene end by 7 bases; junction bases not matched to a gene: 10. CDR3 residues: CASSPGQADIEAFF. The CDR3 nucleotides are TGTGCCAGCAGCCCCGGACAGGCGGACATTGAAGCTTTCTTT.

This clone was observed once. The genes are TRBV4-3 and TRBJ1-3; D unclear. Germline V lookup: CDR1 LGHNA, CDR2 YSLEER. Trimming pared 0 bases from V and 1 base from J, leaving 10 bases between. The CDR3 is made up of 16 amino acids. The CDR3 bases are TGCGCCAGCAGCCAAGATGAAGCAGCGTCTGGAAACACCATATATTTT. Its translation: CASSQDEAASGNTIYF.

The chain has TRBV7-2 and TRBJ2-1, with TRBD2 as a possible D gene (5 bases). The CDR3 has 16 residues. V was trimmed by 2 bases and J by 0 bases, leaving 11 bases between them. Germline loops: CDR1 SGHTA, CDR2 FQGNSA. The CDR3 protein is CASSLRGKSSYNEQFF. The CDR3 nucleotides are TGTGCCAGCAGCTTACGGGGTAAGAGCTCCTACAATGAGCAGTTCTTC.

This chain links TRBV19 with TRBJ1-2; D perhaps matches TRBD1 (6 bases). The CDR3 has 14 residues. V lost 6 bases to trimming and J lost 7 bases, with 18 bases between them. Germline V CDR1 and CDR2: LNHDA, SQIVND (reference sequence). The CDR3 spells CASRGPGPQGGYTF. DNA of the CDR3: TGTGCCAGTAGAGGACCCGGACCACAGGGTGGCTACACCTTC.

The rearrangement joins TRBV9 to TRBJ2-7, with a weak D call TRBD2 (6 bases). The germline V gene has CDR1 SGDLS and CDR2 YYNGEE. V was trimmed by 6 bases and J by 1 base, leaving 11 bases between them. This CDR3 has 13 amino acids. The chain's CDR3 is CASNQGGSYEQYF. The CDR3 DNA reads TGTGCCAGCAACCAAGGAGGGTCCTACGAGCAGTACTTC.

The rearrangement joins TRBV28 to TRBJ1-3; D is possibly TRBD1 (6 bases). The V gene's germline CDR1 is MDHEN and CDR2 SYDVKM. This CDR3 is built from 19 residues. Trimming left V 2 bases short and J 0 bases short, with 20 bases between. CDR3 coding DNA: TGTGCCAGCAGTTTAAAGGGGGGGGGCAGCTTGGCCTCTGGAAACACCATATATTTT. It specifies CASSLKGGGSLASGNTIYF.

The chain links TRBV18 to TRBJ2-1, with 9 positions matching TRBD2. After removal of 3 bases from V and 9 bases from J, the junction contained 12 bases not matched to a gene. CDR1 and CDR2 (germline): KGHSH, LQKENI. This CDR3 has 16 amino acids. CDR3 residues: CASSPDRGGGSGEQFF. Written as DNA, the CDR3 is TGTGCCAGCTCACCGGATCGCGGGGGGGGATCTGGTGAGCAGTTCTTC. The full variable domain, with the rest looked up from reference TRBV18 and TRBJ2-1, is NAGVMQNPRHLVRRRGQEARLRCSPMKGHSHVYWYRQLPEEGLKFMVYLQKENIIDESGMPKERFSAEFPKEGPSILRIQQVVRGDSAAYFCASSPDRGGGSGEQFFGPGTRLTVL.

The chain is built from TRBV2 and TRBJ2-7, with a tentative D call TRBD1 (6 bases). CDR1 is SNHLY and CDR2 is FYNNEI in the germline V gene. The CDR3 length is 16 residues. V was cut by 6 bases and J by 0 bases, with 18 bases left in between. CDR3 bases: TGTGCCAGCAGAGGGGTTGGGGGCCGAAGCTCCTACGAGCAGTACTTC. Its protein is CASRGVGGRSSYEQYF. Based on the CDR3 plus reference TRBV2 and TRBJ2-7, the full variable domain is EPEVTQTPSHQVTQMGQEVILRCVPISNHLYFYWYRQILGQKVEFLVSFYNNEISEKSEIFDDQFSVERPDGSNFTLKIRSTKLEDSAMYFCASRGVGGRSSYEQYFGPGTRLTVT.

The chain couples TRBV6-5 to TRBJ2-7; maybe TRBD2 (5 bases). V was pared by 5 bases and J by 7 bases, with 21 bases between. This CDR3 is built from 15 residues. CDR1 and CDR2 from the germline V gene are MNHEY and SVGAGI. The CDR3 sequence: CASSNRALASWEQYF. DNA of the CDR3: TGTGCCAGCAGTAACCGGGCTCTAGCTTCGTGGGAGCAGTACTTC.

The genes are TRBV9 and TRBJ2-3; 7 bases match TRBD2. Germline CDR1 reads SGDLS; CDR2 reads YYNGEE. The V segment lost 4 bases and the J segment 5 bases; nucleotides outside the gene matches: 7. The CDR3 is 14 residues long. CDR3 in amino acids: CASSRGGTGDTQYF. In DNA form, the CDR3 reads TGTGCCAGCAGCCGCGGGGGAACGGGAGATACGCAGTATTTT.

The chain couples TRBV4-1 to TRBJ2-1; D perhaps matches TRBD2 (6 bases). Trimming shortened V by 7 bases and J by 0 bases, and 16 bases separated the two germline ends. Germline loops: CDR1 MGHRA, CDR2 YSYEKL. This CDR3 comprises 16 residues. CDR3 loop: CASTGRRGSSYNEQFF. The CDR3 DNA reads TGCGCCAGCACCGGTAGGCGGGGCAGCTCCTACAATGAGCAGTTCTTC.

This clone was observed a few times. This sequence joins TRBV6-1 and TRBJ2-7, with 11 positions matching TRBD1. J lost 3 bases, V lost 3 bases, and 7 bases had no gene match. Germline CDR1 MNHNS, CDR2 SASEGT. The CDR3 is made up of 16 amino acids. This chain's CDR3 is CASSEGIGTGGYEQYF. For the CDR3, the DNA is TGTGCCAGCAGTGAGGGAATCGGGACAGGGGGCTACGAGCAGTACTTC.

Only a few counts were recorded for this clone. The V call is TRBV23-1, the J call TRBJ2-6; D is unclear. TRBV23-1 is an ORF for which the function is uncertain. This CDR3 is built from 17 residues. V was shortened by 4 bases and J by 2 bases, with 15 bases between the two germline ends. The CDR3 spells CASSPGRDTPGANVLTF. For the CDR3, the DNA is TGCGCCAGCAGTCCCGGCCGCGACACTCCTGGGGCCAACGTCCTGACTTTC.

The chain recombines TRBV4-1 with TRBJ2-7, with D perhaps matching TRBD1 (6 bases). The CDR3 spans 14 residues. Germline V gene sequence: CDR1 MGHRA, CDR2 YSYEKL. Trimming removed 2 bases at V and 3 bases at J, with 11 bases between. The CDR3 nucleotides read TGCGCCAGCAGCCAACCAGGACAGAACTACGAGCAGTACTTC. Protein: CASSQPGQNYEQYF.

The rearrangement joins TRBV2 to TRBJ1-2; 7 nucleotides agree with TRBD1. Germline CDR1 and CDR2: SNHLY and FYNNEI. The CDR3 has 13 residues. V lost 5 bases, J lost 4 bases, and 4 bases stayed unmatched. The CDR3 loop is CASSLTGTYGYTF. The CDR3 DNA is TGTGCCAGCAGTTTGACAGGGACCTATGGCTACACCTTC.

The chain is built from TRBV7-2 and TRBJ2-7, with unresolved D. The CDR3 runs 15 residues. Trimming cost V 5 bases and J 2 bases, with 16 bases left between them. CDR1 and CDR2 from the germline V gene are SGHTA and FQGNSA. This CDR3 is CASSLGSSYPYEQYF. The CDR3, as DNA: TGTGCCAGCAGCCTAGGGTCCAGTTACCCCTACGAGCAGTACTTC.

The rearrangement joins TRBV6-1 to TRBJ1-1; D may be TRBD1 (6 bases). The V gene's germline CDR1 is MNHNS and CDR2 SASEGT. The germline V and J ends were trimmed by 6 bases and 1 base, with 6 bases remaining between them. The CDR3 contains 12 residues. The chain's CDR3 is CASRTGNTEAFF. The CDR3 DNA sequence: TGTGCCAGCAGGACAGGGAACACTGAAGCTTTCTTT.

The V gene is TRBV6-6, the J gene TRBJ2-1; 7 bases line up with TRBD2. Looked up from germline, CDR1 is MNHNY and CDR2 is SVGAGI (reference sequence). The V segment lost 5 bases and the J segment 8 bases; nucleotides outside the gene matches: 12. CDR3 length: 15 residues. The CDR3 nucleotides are TGTGCCAGCAGTCCCTATGGCGTCCGGGGGGATGAGCAGTTCTTC. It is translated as CASSPYGVRGDEQFF.

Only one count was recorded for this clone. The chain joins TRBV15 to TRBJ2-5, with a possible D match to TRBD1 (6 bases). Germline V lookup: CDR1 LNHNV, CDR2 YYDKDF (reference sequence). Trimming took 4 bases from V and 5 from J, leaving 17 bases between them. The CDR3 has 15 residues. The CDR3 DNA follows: TGTGCCACCAGCACGATGGCAGGGGCTTTTGAGACCCAGTACTTC. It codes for CATSTMAGAFETQYF.

The CDR3 DNA is TGTGCCAGCAGCTTACGACAGGGGGCGAGAACTGAAGCTTTCTTT. As protein: CASSLRQGARTEAFF. This chain uses TRBV7-9 with TRBJ1-1; 10 nucleotides line up with TRBD1. CDR3 length: 15 residues. After removal of 2 bases from V and 5 bases from J, the junction contained 5 bases not matched to a gene. Germline V gene data show CDR1 as SEHNR and CDR2 as FQNEAQ (reference sequence).

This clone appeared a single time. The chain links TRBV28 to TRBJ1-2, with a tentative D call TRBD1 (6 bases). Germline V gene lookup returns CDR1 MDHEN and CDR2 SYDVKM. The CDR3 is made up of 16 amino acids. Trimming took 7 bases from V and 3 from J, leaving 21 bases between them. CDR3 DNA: TGTGCCAGCAACCTCGGCCCAGACAGGACGGACTATGGCTACACCTTC. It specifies CASNLGPDRTDYGYTF.

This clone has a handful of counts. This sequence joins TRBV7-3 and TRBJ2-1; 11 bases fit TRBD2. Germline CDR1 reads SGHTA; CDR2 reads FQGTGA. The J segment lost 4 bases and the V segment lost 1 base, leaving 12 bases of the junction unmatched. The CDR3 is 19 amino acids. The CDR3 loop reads CASSLNGGSGRAGYNEQFF. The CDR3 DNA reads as TGTGCCAGCAGCTTAAATGGGGGTAGCGGGAGGGCCGGGTACAATGAGCAGTTCTTC.

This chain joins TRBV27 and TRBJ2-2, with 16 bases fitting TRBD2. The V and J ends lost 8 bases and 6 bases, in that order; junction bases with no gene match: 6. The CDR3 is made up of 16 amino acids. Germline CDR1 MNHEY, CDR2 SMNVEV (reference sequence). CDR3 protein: CASRLGLAGGPGELFF. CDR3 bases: TGTGCCAGCCGGCTGGGACTAGCGGGAGGGCCCGGGGAGCTGTTTTTT.

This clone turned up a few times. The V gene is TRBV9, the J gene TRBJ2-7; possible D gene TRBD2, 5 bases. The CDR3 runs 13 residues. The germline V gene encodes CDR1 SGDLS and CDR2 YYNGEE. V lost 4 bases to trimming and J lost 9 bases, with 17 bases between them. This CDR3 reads CASSPEGVFGQYF. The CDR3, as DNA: TGTGCCAGCAGCCCCGAGGGAGTTTTCGGGCAGTACTTC.

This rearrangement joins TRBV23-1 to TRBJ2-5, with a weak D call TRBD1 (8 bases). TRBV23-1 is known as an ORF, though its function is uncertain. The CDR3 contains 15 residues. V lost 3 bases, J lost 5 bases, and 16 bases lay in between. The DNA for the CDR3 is TGCGCCAGCAGTCATCTCACAGGGGGGGTGGAGACCCAGTACTTC. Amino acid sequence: CASSHLTGGVETQYF.